This T cell receptor (beta chain) is from a study of Ad26.COV2.S vaccination and SARS-CoV-2 variants (dated by TCRdb to about 2021). The study in broad terms: Vaccine-arm donors were drawn from COV1001, a multicentre, randomized, double-blind, placebo-controlled phase I-IIa trial of Ad26.COV2.S in healthy adults. Ad26.COV2.S was administered intramuscularly at 5 x 10^10 or 1 x 10^11 viral particles, either as a single shot or as two shots given 56 days apart. TCRbeta repertoire sequencing was used to assess the specificity and breadth of SARS-CoV-2-reactive T cell receptors after Ad26.COV2.S vaccination. The TCR-sequenced set comprised around 30 samples: some 20 Ad26.COV2.S vaccine recipients, 5 placebo recipients and 8 SARS-CoV-2 convalescent individuals. Trial participants were randomized into five groups of five, in which low-dose or high-dose Ad26.COV2.S was given once or twice, or placebo was given on both occasions. Blinding of investigators to trial group allocation was maintained during experiments and outcome assessment.

General findings and caveats noted by the study authors: Higher spike-specific TCR breadth was observed in Ad26.COV2.S recipients than in placebo recipients (P = 0.0014). After vaccination, spike-specific CD8+ and CD4+ T cell responses were reported to show substantial breadth. It was noted by the authors that total T cell responses may have been underestimated by the TCR breadth and depth analyses. Vaccine and placebo recipients had similar non-spike TCR breadth, a finding consistent with the vaccine containing only spike. The study was not powered to compare responses between vaccine doses or regimens.

This specimen's treatment or condition label, per the study, means: over 15 received Ad26.COV2.S at low or high dose, single or two shots; roughly 5 received placebo; per-sample allocation not given. Repertoires of vaccine and placebo recipients were sequenced from samples collected on day 63 after the first injection. Cohort 1b enrolled about two dozen adults aged 18-55 years at a single site in Boston, USA, between 29 July and 7 August 2020. Ad26.COV2.S consisted of a replication-incompetent adenovirus type 26 vector by which a prefusion-stabilized SARS-CoV-2 spike protein from the original Wuhan strain was expressed. This clone was picked up a small number of times. Its target antigen remains unknown. No clone much larger than this one lies a single base away; base qualities are absent. TCRbeta CDR3 regions were sequenced with the immunoSEQ Assay. After extraction, genomic DNA underwent amplification by bias-controlled multiplex PCR, followed by high-throughput sequencing. The paper's data handling went like this. To quantify the absolute abundance of every unique TCRbeta CDR3 region, sequences were collapsed and filtered. T cell fraction was estimated by normalizing TCRbeta template counts to usable DNA, with usable DNA measured through amplification of reference genes found in all nucleated cells. Repertoire TCRs were annotated as SARS-CoV-2-specific when V gene, CDR3 amino acid sequence and J gene were exactly matched to a known reactive TCR set. The reference SARS-CoV-2 TCR set came from MIRA and was filtered for enrichment in COVID-19-positive ImmuneCODE repertoires, removing public or cross-reactive TCRs. Using the MIRA antigens, annotated TCRs were further analysed by specific ORF or by position within an ORF. Breadth was defined as the number of annotated unique rearrangements divided by the total number of unique productive rearrangements, and depth was defined as the summed frequency of the annotated unique rearrangements. TCR breadth was compared between groups using two-sided Wilcoxon rank-sum tests. The table was pulled from immuneACCESS by TCRdb, which kept in-frame rearrangements only. Such tables lose some clones; where checked, under half of the loss comes from unresolved V genes, and the rest has no known cause. D and trimming were read from the DNA, whereas the V and J calls and clone size are those reported in that table. The sample records over 200,000 clones, approximately 90% of which are singletons. The ten largest clones represent about 10% of the sample.

From cysteine to phenylalanine, the CDR3 is 13 amino acids long. Only CDR3 DNA is held: 39 bases, read in frame from base 1. Per the germline V gene (reference sequence), DFQATT is the CDR1 and SNEGSKA is the CDR2. V is cut by 3 bases and J by 5 bases, and the space between the germline ends is 12 bases. Here the chain combines TRBV20-1 and TRBJ2-3; no confident D gene assignment can be made. The sequencing here drew on peripheral blood, taken in a trial of Ad26.COV2.S vaccine versus placebo. The sequence was obtained from a person between 18 and 59 years old who received the Ad26.COV2.S COVID-19 vaccine or a placebo. The sequence in DNA is TGCAGTGCTAGTAAGGCCTCGGGAGATACGCAGTATTTT. It translates to CSASKASGDTQYF.